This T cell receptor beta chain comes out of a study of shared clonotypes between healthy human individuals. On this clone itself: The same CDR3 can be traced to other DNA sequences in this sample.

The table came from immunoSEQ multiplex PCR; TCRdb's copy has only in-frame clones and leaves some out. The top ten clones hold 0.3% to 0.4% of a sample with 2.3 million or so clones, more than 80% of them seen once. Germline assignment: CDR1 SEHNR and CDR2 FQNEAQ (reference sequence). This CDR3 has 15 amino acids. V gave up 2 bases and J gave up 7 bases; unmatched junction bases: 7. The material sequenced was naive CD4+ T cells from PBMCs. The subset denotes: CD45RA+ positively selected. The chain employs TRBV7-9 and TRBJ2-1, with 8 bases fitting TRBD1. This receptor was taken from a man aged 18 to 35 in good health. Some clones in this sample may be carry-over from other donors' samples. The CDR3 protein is CASSLRQGAENEQFF. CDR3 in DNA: TGTGCCAGCAGCTTACGGCAGGGGGCTGAAAATGAGCAGTTCTTC.